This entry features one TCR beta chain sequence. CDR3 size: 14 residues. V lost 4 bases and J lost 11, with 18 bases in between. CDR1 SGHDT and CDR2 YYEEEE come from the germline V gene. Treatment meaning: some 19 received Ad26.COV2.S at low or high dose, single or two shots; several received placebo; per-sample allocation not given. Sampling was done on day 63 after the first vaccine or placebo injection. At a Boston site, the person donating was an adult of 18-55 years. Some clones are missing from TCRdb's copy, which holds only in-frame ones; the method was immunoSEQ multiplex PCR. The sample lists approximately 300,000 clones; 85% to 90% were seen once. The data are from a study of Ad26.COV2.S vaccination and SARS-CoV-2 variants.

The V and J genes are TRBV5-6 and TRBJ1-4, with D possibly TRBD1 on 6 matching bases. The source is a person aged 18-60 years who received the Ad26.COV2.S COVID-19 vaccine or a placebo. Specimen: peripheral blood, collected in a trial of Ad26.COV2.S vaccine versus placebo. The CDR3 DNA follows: TGTGCCAGCAGCCCGTGGGCAGGGGAGCCTAAACTGTTTTTT. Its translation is CASSPWAGEPKLFF.